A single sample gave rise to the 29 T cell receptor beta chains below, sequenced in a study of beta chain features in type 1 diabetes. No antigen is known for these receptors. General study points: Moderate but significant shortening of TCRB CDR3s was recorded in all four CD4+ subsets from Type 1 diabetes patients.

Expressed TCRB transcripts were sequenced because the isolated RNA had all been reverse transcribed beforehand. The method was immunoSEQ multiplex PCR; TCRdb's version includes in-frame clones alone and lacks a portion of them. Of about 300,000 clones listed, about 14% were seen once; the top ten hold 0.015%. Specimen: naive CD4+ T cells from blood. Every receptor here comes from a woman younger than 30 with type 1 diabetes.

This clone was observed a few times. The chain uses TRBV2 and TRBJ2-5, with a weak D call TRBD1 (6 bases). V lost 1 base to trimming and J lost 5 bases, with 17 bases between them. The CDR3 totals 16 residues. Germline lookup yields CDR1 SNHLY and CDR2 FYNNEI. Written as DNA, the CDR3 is TGTGCCAGCAGTGAAGGTGTAGAGCGTCAGGGGGAGACCCAGTACTTC. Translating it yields CASSEGVERQGETQYF.

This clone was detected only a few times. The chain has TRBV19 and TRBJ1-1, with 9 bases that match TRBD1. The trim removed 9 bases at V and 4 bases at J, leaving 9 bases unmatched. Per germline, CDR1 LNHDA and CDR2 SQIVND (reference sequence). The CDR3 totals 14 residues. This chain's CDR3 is CASYRQGEGTEAFF. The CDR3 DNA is TGTGCCAGCTACCGACAGGGGGAAGGCACTGAAGCTTTCTTT.

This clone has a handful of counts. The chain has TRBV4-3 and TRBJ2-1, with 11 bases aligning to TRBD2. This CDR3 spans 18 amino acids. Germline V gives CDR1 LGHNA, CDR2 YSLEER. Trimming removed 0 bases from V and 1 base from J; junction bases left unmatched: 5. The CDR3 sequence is CASSQDGSGRVSYNEQFF. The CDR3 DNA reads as TGCGCCAGCAGCCAAGATGGTAGCGGGAGGGTATCCTACAATGAGCAGTTCTTC.

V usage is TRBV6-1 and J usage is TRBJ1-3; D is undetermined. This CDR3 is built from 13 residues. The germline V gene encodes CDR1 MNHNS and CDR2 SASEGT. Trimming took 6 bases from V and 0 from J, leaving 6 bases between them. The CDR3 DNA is TGTGCCAGCAGCTTCTCCTCTGGAAACACCATATATTTT. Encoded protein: CASSFSSGNTIYF.

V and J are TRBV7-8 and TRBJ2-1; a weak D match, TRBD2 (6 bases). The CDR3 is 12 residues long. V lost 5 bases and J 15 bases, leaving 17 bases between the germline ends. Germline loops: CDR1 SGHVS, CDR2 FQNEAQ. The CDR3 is CASSQAGTRAFF. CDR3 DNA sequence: TGTGCCAGCAGCCAAGCCGGGACTCGGGCGTTCTTC.

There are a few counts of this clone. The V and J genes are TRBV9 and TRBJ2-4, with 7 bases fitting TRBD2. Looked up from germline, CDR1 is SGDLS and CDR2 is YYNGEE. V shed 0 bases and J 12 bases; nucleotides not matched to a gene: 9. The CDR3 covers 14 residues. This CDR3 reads CASSVEAGAFRQYF. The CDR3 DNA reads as TGTGCCAGCAGCGTAGAGGCGGGAGCTTTTCGTCAGTACTTC.

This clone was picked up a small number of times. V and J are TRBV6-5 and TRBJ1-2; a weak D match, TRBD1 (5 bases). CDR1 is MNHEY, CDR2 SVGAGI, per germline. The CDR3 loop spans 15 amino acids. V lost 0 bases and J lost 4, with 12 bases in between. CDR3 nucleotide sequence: TGTGCCAGCAGTTACTCAACGCAGGGCGGCTATGGCTACACCTTC. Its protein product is CASSYSTQGGYGYTF.

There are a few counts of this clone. This CDR3 reads CASSRAETQYF. The CDR3 bases are TGTGCCAGCAGCCGAGCGGAGACCCAGTACTTC. The genes are TRBV11-2 and TRBJ2-5; D remains unclear. CDR1 and CDR2 from the germline V gene are SGHAT and FQNNGV. Trimming cost V 5 bases and J 5 bases, with 6 bases left between them. The CDR3 covers 11 residues.

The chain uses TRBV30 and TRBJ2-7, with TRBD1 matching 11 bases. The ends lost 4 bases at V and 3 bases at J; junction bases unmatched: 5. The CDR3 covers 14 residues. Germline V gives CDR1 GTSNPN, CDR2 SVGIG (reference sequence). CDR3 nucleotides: TGTGCCTGGACAAGGGGGACAGGGGGCTACGAGCAGTACTTC. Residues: CAWTRGTGGYEQYF.

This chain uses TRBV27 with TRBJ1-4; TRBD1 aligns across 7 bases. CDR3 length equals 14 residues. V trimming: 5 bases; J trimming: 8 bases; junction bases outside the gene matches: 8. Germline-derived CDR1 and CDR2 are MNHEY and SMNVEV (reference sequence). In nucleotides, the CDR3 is TGTGCCAGCAGTGCCCAAAGACAGGGAGAAAAACTGTTTTTT. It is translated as CASSAQRQGEKLFF.

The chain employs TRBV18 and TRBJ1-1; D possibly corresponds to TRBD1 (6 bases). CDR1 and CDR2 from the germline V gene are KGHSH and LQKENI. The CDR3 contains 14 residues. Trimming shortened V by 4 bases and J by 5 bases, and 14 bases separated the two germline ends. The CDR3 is CASSRGGGQTEAFF. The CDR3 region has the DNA TGTGCCAGCTCACGAGGCGGGGGGCAAACTGAAGCTTTCTTT. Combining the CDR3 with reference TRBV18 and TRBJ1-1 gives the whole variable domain NAGVMQNPRHLVRRRGQEARLRCSPMKGHSHVYWYRQLPEEGLKFMVYLQKENIIDESGMPKERFSAEFPKEGPSILRIQQVVRGDSAAYFCASSRGGGQTEAFFGQGTRLTVV.

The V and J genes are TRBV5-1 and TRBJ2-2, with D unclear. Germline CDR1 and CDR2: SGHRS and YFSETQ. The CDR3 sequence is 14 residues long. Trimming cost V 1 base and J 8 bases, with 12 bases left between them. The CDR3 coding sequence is TGCGCCAGCAGCTTGACGGTGATAGTGGGGGAGCTGTTTTTT. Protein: CASSLTVIVGELFF. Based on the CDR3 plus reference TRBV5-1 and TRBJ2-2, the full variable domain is KAGVTQTPRYLIKTRGQQVTLSCSPISGHRSVSWYQQTPGQGLQFLFEYFSETQRNKGNFPGRFSGRQFSNSRSEMNVSTLELGDSALYLCASSLTVIVGELFFGEGSRLTVL.

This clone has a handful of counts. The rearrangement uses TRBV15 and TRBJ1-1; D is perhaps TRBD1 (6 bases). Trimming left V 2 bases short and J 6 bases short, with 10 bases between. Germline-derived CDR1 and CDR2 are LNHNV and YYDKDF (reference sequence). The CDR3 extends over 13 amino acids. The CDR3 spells CATSRSGQSEAFF. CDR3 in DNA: TGTGCCACCAGCAGATCAGGACAGTCTGAAGCTTTCTTT.

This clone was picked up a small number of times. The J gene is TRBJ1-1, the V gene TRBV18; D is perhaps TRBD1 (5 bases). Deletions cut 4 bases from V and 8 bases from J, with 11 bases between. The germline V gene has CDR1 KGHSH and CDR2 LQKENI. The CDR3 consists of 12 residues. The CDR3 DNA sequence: TGTGCCAGCTCACGGTTTTCAGGGGAAGCTTTCTTT. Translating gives CASSRFSGEAFF.

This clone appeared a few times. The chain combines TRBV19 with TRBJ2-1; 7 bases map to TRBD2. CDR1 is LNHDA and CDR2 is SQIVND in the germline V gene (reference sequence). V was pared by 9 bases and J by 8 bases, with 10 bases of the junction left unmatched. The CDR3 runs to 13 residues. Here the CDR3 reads CASTGLPMHEQFF. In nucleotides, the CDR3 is TGTGCCAGCACGGGACTACCCATGCATGAGCAGTTCTTC.

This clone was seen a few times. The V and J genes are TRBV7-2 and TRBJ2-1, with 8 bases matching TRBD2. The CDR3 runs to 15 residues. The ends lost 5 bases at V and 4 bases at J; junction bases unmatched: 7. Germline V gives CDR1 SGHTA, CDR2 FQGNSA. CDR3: CASSPTGGRYNEQFF. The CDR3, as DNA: TGTGCCAGCAGCCCCACGGGCGGGAGGTACAATGAGCAGTTCTTC.

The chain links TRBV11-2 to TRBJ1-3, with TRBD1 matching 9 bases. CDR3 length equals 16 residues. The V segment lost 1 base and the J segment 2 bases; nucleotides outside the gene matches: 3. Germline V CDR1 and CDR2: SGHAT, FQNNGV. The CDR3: CASSLAHRGPGNTIYF. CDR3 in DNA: TGTGCCAGCAGCTTAGCCCACAGGGGGCCTGGAAACACCATATATTTT. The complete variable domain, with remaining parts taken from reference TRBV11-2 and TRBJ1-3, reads EAGVAQSPRYKIIEKRQSVAFWCNPISGHATLYWYQQILGQGPKLLIQFQNNGVVDDSQLPKDRFSAERLKGVDSTLKIQPAKLEDSAVYLCASSLAHRGPGNTIYFGEGSWLTVV.

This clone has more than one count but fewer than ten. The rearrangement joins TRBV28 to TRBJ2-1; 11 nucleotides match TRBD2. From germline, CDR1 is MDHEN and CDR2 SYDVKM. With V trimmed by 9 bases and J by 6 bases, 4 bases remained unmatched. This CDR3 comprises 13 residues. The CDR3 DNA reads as TGTGCCAGTGTAGCGGGAGGGCTCAATGAGCAGTTCTTC. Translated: CASVAGGLNEQFF.

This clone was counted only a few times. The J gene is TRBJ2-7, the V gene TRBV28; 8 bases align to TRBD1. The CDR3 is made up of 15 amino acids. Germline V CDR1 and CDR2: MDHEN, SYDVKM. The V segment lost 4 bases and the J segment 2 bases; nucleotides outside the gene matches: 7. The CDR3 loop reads CASSSDRGGPYEQYF. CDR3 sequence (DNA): TGTGCCAGCAGTTCCGACAGGGGCGGACCCTACGAGCAGTACTTC.

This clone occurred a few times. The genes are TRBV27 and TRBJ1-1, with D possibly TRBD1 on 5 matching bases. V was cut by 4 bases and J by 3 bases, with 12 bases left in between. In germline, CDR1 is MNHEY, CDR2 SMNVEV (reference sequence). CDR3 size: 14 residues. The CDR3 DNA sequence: TGTGCCAGCAGTTCACGAGACAGTTACACTGAAGCTTTCTTT. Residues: CASSSRDSYTEAFF.

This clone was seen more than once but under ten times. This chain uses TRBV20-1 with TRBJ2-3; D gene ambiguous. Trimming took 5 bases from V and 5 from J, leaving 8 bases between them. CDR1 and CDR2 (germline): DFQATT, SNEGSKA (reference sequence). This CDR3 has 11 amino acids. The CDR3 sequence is CSASPKDTQYF. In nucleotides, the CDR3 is TGCAGTGCTTCCCCCAAAGATACGCAGTATTTT.

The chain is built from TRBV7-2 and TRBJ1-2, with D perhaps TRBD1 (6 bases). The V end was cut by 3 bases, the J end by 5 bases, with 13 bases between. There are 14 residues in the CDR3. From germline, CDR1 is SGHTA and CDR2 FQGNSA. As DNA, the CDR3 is TGTGCCAGCAGCTTGAACAGGGAACGGTATGGCTACACCTTC. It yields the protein CASSLNRERYGYTF.

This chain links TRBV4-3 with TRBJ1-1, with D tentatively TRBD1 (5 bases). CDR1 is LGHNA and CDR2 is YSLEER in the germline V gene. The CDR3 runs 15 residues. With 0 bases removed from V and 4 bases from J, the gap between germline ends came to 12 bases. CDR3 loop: CASSQDPHQGTEAFF. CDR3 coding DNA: TGCGCCAGCAGCCAAGATCCCCACCAGGGCACTGAAGCTTTCTTT.

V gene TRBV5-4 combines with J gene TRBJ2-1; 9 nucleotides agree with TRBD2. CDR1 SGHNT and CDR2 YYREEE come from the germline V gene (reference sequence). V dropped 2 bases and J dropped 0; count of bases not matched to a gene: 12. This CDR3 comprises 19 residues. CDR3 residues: CASSFSPSGILASYNEQFF. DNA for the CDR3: TGTGCCAGCAGCTTTTCTCCTAGCGGGATTCTAGCCTCCTACAATGAGCAGTTCTTC.

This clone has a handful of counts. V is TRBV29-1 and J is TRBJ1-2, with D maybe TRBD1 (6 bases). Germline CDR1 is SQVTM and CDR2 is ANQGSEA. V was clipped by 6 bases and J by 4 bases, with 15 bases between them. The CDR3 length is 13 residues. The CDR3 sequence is CSVVGHLAYGYTF. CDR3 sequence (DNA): TGCAGCGTCGTGGGACACCTTGCCTATGGCTACACCTTC.

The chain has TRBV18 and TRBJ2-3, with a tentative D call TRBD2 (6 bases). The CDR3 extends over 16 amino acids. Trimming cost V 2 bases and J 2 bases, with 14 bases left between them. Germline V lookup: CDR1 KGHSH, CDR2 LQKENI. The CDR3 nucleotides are TGTGCCAGCTCACCATCTCAACTAGCCCTCACAGATACGCAGTATTTT. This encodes CASSPSQLALTDTQYF.

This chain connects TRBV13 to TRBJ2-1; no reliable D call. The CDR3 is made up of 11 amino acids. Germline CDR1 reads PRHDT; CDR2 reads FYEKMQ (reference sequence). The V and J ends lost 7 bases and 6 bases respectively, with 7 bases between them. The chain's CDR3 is CASTRVNEQFF. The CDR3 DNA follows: TGTGCCAGCACCCGGGTCAATGAGCAGTTCTTC.

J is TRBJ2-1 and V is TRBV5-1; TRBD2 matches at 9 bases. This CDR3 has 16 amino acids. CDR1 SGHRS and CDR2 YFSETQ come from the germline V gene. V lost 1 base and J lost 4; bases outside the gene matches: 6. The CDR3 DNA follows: TGCGCCAGCAGCTTGCTTACTAGCGGGCAATACAATGAGCAGTTCTTC. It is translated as CASSLLTSGQYNEQFF.

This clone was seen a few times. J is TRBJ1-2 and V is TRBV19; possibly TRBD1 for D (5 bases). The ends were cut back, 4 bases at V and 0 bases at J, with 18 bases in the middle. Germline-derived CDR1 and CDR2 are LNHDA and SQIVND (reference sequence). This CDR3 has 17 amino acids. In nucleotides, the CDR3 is TGTGCCAGTAGTAGAGACAGTATCCATGCTTCTAACTATGGCTACACCTTC. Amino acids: CASSRDSIHASNYGYTF.